This entry concerns a single T cell receptor beta chain. What it binds is unknown. Generated by immunoSEQ multiplex PCR, the TCRdb table keeps only in-frame clones and is missing some. This table holds about 350,000 clones, roughly nine tenths found once. The data stem from a study of Ad26.COV2.S vaccination and SARS-CoV-2 variants. Study observations and caveats: Substantial breadth was reportedly displayed by spike-specific CD8+ and CD4+ T cell responses after vaccination. Across vaccine and placebo recipients, the breadth of non-spike TCRs was similar. People given the vaccine had a wider spike-specific TCR breadth than placebo recipients did.

Germline values: CDR1 SGDLS, CDR2 YYNGEE. With 2 bases clipped from V and 7 bases from J, the junction kept 9 bases outside the gene matches. The CDR3 spans 15 residues. The TCR comes from a human donor who had recovered from COVID-19. This specimen consisted of peripheral blood, obtained after recovery from COVID-19. The chain combines TRBV9 with TRBJ2-7; 10 bases match TRBD2. As DNA, the CDR3 is TGTGCCAGCAGCGTCGGAAGCGGGGGGGCCCAGGAGCAGTACTTC. This encodes CASSVGSGGAQEQYF.